This T cell receptor beta chain was obtained from a study of T cell repertoires in cytomegalovirus infection. Turning to the study itself: Selection of CMV epitopes for the study included recently identified HLA-C-restricted and well-studied HLA-B-restricted ones. A matching HLA type, together with CMV infection, was signaled by public TCR beta signatures.

The sample holds a few counts of this clonotype. The target antigen is unknown. V lost 0 bases to trimming and J lost 2 bases, with 10 bases between them. Germline lookup yields CDR1 MNHEY and CDR2 SVGEGT. This CDR3 region has 16 residues. Findings and limits, study-wide: In two of eight donors, the top clonotype was HLA-C-restricted CMV-specific.

TCRdb re-called the reads with MiXCR, one entry per CDR3 protein. The table records 400,000 to 600,000 distinct CDR3 sequences, roughly 42% of them present only once. The chain uses TRBV6-2 or TRBV6-3 and TRBJ1-4, with no clear D. The receptor was derived from a human donor in good health (CMV status not recorded). Some clones in this sample may be carry-over from other donors' samples. The material sequenced was cultured PBMCs, taken from culture after CMV antigen stimulation. The DNA of the CDR3 is TGTGCCAGCAGTTACTCGGCAACAGTGACTAATGAAAAACTGTTTTTT. Encoded protein: CASSYSATVTNEKLFF.